These 15 T cell receptor beta chains share one sample of origin, sequenced in a study of shared clonotypes between healthy human individuals. Produced via immunoSEQ multiplex PCR; TCRdb's table is partial and in-frame only. The sample shows around 2.1 million clones, approximately 94% of them seen only once. The sample was naive CD4+ T cells sorted from blood. Subset reported: CD45RA+ positively selected. Receptors originate from a young man in good health.

This sequence joins TRBV2 and TRBJ2-7; TRBD1 matches 7 bases. Germline CDR1 is SNHLY and CDR2 is FYNNEI. The CDR3 covers 15 residues. With 5 bases clipped from V and 1 base from J, the junction kept 8 bases outside the gene matches. The CDR3 region has the DNA TGTGCCAGCAGTTTCGAATCAGGGGGATCCTACGAGCAGTACTTC. Its protein product is CASSFESGGSYEQYF. The full variable domain, rest sourced from reference TRBV2 and TRBJ2-7, is EPEVTQTPSHQVTQMGQEVILRCVPISNHLYFYWYRQILGQKVEFLVSFYNNEISEKSEIFDDQFSVERPDGSNFTLKIRSTKLEDSAMYFCASSFESGGSYEQYFGPGTRLTVT.

The J gene is TRBJ2-7, the V gene TRBV4-1; 11 bases fit TRBD2. With V trimmed by 5 bases and J by 4 bases, 7 bases remained unmatched. This CDR3 region has 15 residues. CDR1 and CDR2 from the germline V gene are MGHRA and YSYEKL. CDR3 nucleotide sequence: TGCGCCAGCAGCTCCCCGGGACTAGCGGCTTACGAGCAGTACTTC. It yields the protein CASSSPGLAAYEQYF.

This chain connects TRBV5-5 to TRBJ2-7; D unresolved. The V gene's germline CDR1 is SGHKS and CDR2 YYEKEE (reference sequence). This CDR3 is 12 amino acids long. V dropped 1 base and J dropped 6 bases, with 8 bases sitting between them. CDR3 loop: CASSLSHVEQYF. DNA of the CDR3: TGTGCCAGCAGCTTGAGCCATGTCGAGCAGTACTTC.

V gene TRBV19 combines with J gene TRBJ2-2; D tentatively fits TRBD1 or TRBD2 (6 bases each). This CDR3 has 15 amino acids. The germline V gene has CDR1 LNHDA and CDR2 SQIVND (reference sequence). Trimming stripped 7 bases from V and 0 bases from J, with 12 bases between. This CDR3 reads CASTMGGTNTGELFF. The CDR3 DNA sequence: TGTGCCAGTACCATGGGGGGCACGAACACCGGGGAGCTGTTTTTT.

The chain joins TRBV25-1 to TRBJ2-3, with 8 bases fitting TRBD1. The CDR3 runs to 15 residues. After removal of 2 bases from V and 4 bases from J, the junction contained 5 bases not matched to a gene. The germline V gene encodes CDR1 MGHDK and CDR2 SYGVNS. As DNA, the CDR3 is TGTGCCAGCAGTGAAGCAACAGGGGGTTCAGATACGCAGTATTTT. Translation: CASSEATGGSDTQYF.

V is TRBV6-1 and J is TRBJ2-3; D is perhaps TRBD1 or TRBD2 (5 bases each). The CDR3 contains 14 residues. Looked up from germline, CDR1 is MNHNS and CDR2 is SASEGT. The V end was cut by 6 bases, the J end by 2 bases, with 12 bases between. The CDR3 coding sequence is TGTGCCAGCAGCTGGGACCTGCCCACAGATACGCAGTATTTT. It specifies CASSWDLPTDTQYF.

The chain employs TRBV11-1 and TRBJ1-2, with D unresolved. The germline V gene has CDR1 SGHAT and CDR2 FQDESV (reference sequence). This CDR3 contains 12 residues. Trimming left V 5 bases short and J 4 bases short, with 8 bases between. This CDR3 reads CASSTNSYGYTF. The CDR3 DNA reads TGTGCCAGCAGCACAAACAGCTATGGCTACACCTTC.

This chain connects TRBV6-6 to TRBJ2-5; no clear D gene. The CDR3 length is 13 residues. The germline CDR1 and CDR2 sequences are MNHNY and SVGAGI (reference sequence). V dropped 6 bases and J dropped 1 base, with 9 bases sitting between them. CDR3 sequence (DNA): TGTGCCAGCAGACCTCCGGGCCAAGAGACCCAGTACTTC. Translating it yields CASRPPGQETQYF.

The V and J genes are TRBV28 and TRBJ1-2, with a possible D match to TRBD1 (6 bases). Trimming left V 2 bases short and J 9 bases short, with 19 bases between. There are 15 residues in the CDR3. Germline CDR1 MDHEN, CDR2 SYDVKM. The DNA of the CDR3 is TGTGCCAGCAGTTTAGACAGGTCCCTTTTAAAGAGCTACACCTTC. Its protein product is CASSLDRSLLKSYTF.

The gene calls are TRBV18 and TRBJ1-6; D gene ambiguous. The CDR3 consists of 12 residues. Germline V gene sequence: CDR1 KGHSH, CDR2 LQKENI. Trimming pared 5 bases from V and 11 bases from J, leaving 10 bases between. Here the CDR3 DNA reads TGTGCCAGCTCAACCACCATCCCACCCCTCCACTTT. The encoded protein is CASSTTIPPLHF.

This clone appeared once. The genes are TRBV27 and TRBJ2-7; perhaps TRBD2 as D (6 bases). The V gene's germline CDR1 is MNHEY and CDR2 SMNVEV (reference sequence). Trimming removed 6 bases from V and 6 bases from J, with 21 bases in between. The CDR3 has 15 amino acids. DNA for the CDR3: TGTGCCAGCAGACCCCCGGGACTCCTCCTAGCCGAGCAGTACTTC. Translation: CASRPPGLLLAEQYF.

The V call is TRBV5-8, the J call TRBJ2-5; TRBD1 matches at 9 bases. Looked up from germline, CDR1 is SGHTS and CDR2 is YDEGEE. V lost 6 bases and J lost 5; bases outside the gene matches: 11. The CDR3 has 15 amino acids. The CDR3 DNA is TGTGCCAGCATACTATGGACAGGGGTGGAGGAGACCCAGTACTTC. Translation: CASILWTGVEETQYF. Drawing the rest from reference TRBV5-8 and TRBJ2-5, the complete variable domain is EAGVTQSPTHLIKTRGQQATLRCSPISGHTSVYWYQQALGLGLQFLLWYDEGEERNRGNFPPRFSGRQFPNYSSELNVNALELEDSALYLCASILWTGVEETQYFGPGTRLLVL.

The V and J genes are TRBV19 and TRBJ2-1; D unresolved. The CDR3 covers 14 residues. The V gene lost 4 bases and the J gene lost 9 bases, with 16 bases spanning the gap. Germline V gene lookup returns CDR1 LNHDA and CDR2 SQIVND (reference sequence). In DNA, the CDR3 is TGTGCCAGTAGTACGGAGCTCCCGGTGGGTGAGCAGTTCTTC. This translates into CASSTELPVGEQFF. Full variable domain (missing parts from reference TRBV19 and TRBJ2-1): DGGITQSPKYLFRKEGQNVTLSCEQNLNHDAMYWYRQDPGQGLRLIYYSQIVNDFQKGDIAEGYSVSREKKESFPLTVTSAQKNPTAFYLCASSTELPVGEQFFGPGTRLTVL.

Remarks on this clone: Distinct nucleotide sequences in the sample also encode this CDR3. This chain uses TRBV5-4 with TRBJ2-3, with D uncertain. Germline CDR1 and CDR2: SGHNT and YYREEE (reference sequence). V was trimmed by 4 bases and J by 5 bases, leaving 11 bases between them. The CDR3 extends over 13 amino acids. DNA of the CDR3: TGTGCCAGCAGCCTCCGTGGGGAAGATACGCAGTATTTT. Protein product: CASSLRGEDTQYF.

This clone appeared a few times. The rearrangement links TRBV6-1 to TRBJ2-7; D is ambiguous. Germline CDR1 and CDR2: MNHNS and SASEGT. The CDR3 is 11 residues long. V shed 2 bases and J shed 3 bases, with 2 bases lying between them. CDR3: CASSEFYEQYF. The CDR3 DNA reads as TGTGCCAGCAGTGAATTCTACGAGCAGTACTTC.